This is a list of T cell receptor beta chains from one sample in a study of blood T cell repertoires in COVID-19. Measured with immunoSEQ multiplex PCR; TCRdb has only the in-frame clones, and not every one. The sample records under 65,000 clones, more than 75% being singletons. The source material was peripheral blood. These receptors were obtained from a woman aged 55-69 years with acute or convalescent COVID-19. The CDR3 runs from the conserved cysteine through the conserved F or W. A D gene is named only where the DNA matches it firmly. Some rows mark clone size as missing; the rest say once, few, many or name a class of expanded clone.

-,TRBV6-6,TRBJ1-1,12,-,TGTGCCAGCAGCATCAGGGAAGCTGAAGCTTTCTTT,CASSIREAEAFF
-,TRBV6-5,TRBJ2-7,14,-,TGTGCCAGCAGGGGAAGAGGACAGATATACGAGCAGTACTTC,CASRGRGQIYEQYF
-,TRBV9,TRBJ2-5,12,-,TGTGCCAGCAGCCCGGCGGGTGTGACCCAGTACTTC,CASSPAGVTQYF
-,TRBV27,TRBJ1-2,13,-,TGTGCCAGCAGTTTTAGCTCGCACTATGGCTACACCTTC,CASSFSSHYGYTF
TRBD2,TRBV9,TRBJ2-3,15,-,TGTGCCAGCAGCGGGGTACTAGCGGGGGTGGATACGCAGTATTTT,CASSGVLAGVDTQYF
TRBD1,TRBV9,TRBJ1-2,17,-,TGTGCCAGCAGCGTAGATCCGGCCGGGACAGGGCTCTGGGGCTACACCTTC,CASSVDPAGTGLWGYTF
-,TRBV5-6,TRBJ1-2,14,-,TGTGCCAGCAGCGGAACAGAAACTAACTATGGCTACACCTTC,CASSGTETNYGYTF
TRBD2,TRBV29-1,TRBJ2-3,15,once,TGCAGTGTTCAGGGACTAGCGGGGAGCACAGATACGCAGTATTTT,CSVQGLAGSTDTQYF
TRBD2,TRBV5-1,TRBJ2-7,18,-,TGCGCCAGCAGCTCCTTCGGGGTGTCTAGCGGGGGGCCAGGTGAGCAGTACTTC,CASSSFGVSSGGPGEQYF
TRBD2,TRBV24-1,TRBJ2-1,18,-,TGTGCCACCAGTGAAACCCAAAGCTTGACCGGGACTATTAGTGAGCAGTTCTTC,CATSETQSLTGTISEQFF
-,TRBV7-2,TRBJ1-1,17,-,TGTGCCAGCAGCTTCTCGTCCGGGGGATTCAGGTTGACTGAAGCTTTCTTT,CASSFSSGGFRLTEAFF
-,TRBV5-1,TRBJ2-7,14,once,TGCGCCAGCAGCTTTACGGGTTTGAGTGACGAGCAGTACTTC,CASSFTGLSDEQYF
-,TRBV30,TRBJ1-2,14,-,TGTGCCTGGAGTGGCGGGGAGAACCACTATGGCTACACCTTC,CAWSGGENHYGYTF
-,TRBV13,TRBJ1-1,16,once,TGTGCCAGCAGCTCCCGTGGGTCAGGGAAGGAATTCGGAGCTTTCTTT,CASSSRGSGKEFGAFF
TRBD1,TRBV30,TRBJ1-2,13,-,TGTGCCTGGAGTTTCACAGGGGGCGCGGGCTACACCTTC,CAWSFTGGAGYTF
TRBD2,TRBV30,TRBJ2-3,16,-,TGTGCCTGGAGGGGACTAGCGGGGACTAGCACAGATACGCAGTATTTT,CAWRGLAGTSTDTQYF
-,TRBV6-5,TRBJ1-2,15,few,TGTGCCAGCAGTTACATGCGGGGCTTTAACTATGGCTACACCTTC,CASSYMRGFNYGYTF
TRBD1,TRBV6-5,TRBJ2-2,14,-,TGTGCCAGCAGTTACTCGGACAGGGCCGGGGAGCTGTTTTTT,CASSYSDRAGELFF
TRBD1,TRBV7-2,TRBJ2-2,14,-,TGTGCCAGCAGCTTAGGACAGGGCACCGGGGAGCTGTTTTTT,CASSLGQGTGELFF
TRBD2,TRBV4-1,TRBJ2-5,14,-,TGCGCCAGCAGCGGACTAGCGGGGGGGGAGACCCAGTACTTC,CASSGLAGGETQYF
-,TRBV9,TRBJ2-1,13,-,TGTGCCAGCAGCGTATCAGGGGAGGGTGAGCAGTTCTTC,CASSVSGEGEQFF
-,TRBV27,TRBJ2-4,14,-,TGTGCCAGCAGCCTCAGTATAGCCAAAAACATTCAGTACTTC,CASSLSIAKNIQYF
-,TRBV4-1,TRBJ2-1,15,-,TGCGCCAGCAGCCTCGAGCGGTTGGGCTACAATGAGCAGTTCTTC,CASSLERLGYNEQFF
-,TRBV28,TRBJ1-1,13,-,TGTGCCAGCAGTTTAAGGAGGAACACTGAAGCTTTCTTT,CASSLRRNTEAFF
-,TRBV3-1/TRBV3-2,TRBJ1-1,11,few,TGTGCCAGCAGCCACCAAACTGAAGCTTTCTTT,CASSHQTEAFF
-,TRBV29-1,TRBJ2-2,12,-,TGCAGCACCGGGGATGACACCGGGGAGCTGTTTTTT,CSTGDDTGELFF
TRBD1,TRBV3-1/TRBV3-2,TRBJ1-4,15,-,TGTGCCAGCAGCCCCCCGGGACAGACTAATGAAAAACTGTTTTTT,CASSPPGQTNEKLFF
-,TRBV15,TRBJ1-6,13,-,TGTGCCACCTCGGACTTCCGGCGTTCACCCCTCCACTTT,CATSDFRRSPLHF
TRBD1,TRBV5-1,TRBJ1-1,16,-,TGCGCCAGCAGCTTCGGTCTTCGGGACAGCAACACTGAAGCTTTCTTT,CASSFGLRDSNTEAFF
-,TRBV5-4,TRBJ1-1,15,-,TGTGCCAGCAGCTTACCCGCGGCAATGAACACTGAAGCTTTCTTT,CASSLPAAMNTEAFF
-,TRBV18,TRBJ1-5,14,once,TGTGCCAGCTCACCTAACAGCTTAAATCAGCCCCAGCATTTT,CASSPNSLNQPQHF
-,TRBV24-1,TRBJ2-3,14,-,TGTGCCACCAGTGATTTGAGTCAGGGAGATACGCAGTATTTT,CATSDLSQGDTQYF
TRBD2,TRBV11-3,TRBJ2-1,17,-,TGTGCCAGCAGCTCGGATCCTCTAGCGGGGGGGTACAATGAGCAGTTCTTC,CASSSDPLAGGYNEQFF
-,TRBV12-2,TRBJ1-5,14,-,TGTGCAAGTCGCTTAGGTCATAGCAATCAGCCCCAGCATTTT,CASRLGHSNQPQHF
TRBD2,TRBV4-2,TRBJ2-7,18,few,TGTGCCAGCAGCCCAGACGGGACTAGCGGGGGGGCCTCCTACGAGCAGTACTTC,CASSPDGTSGGASYEQYF
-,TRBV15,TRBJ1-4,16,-,TGTGCCACCAGCCGAGGGACACGGGCGCAAAATGAAAAACTGTTTTTT,CATSRGTRAQNEKLFF
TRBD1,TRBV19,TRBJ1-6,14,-,TGTGCCAGTACCATTGGGACAGGTAATTCACCCCTCCACTTT,CASTIGTGNSPLHF
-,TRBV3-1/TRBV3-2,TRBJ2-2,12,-,TGTGCCAGCAGCCAAGGAGCGGGGGAGCTGTTTTTT,CASSQGAGELFF
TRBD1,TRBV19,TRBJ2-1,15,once,TGTGCCAGTAGTAACGGGACAGGGGCCCTATGTGAGCAGTTCTTC,CASSNGTGALCEQFF
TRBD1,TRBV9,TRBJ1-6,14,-,TGTGCCAGCAGCGCCGGGACAGGCAATTCACCCCTCCACTTT,CASSAGTGNSPLHF
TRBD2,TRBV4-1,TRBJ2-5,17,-,TGCGCCAGCAGCCAAAGAAGACTAGCGGGGGGACAAGAGACCCAGTACTTC,CASSQRRLAGGQETQYF
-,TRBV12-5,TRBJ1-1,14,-,TGTGCTAGTGGTTTGAGACAGATGAACACTGAAGCTTTCTTT,CASGLRQMNTEAFF
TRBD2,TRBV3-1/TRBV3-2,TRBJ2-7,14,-,TGTGCCAGCAGCCTCAGACTAGCGTGGCACGAGCAGTACTTC,CASSLRLAWHEQYF
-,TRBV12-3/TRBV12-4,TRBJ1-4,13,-,TGTGCCAGCACCCCTCCGGGAGGGGAAAAACTGTTTTTT,CASTPPGGEKLFF
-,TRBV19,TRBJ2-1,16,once,TGTGCCAGTAGTGCCATAGGGGGAGTTGGGGGATATGAGCAGTTCTTC,CASSAIGGVGGYEQFF
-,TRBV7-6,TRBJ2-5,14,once,TGTGCCAGCAGCTTAGGGCCAAACCAAGAGACCCAGTACTTC,CASSLGPNQETQYF
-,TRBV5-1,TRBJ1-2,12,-,TGCGCCAGCAGCCGCGTCTCTGGTGGCTACACCTTC,CASSRVSGGYTF
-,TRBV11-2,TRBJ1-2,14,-,TGTGCCAGCAGCCCGAGGTTCTGGGACTATGGCTACACCTTC,CASSPRFWDYGYTF
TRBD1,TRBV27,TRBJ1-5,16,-,TGTGCCAGCAGTCCCACGGACAGGGGTGGGCGGCAGCCCCAGCATTTT,CASSPTDRGGRQPQHF
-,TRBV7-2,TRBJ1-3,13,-,TGTGCCAGCAGCCCGCTGGGGGCAAACACCATATATTTT,CASSPLGANTIYF
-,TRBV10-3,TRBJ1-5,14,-,TGTGCCATCGCGGCGTCCGGGGATAATCAGCCCCAGCATTTT,CAIAASGDNQPQHF
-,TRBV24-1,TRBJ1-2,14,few,TGTGCCACCAGTGATCCTGGACAGCACTATGGCTACACCTTC,CATSDPGQHYGYTF
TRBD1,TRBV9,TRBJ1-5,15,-,TGTGCCAGCAGCGAGGCAGGGGGTAGCAATCAGCCCCAGCATTTT,CASSEAGGSNQPQHF
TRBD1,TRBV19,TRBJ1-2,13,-,TGTGCCAGTAGCACCCCAGGGGGCTATGGCTACACCTTC,CASSTPGGYGYTF
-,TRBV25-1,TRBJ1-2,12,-,TGTGCCAGCACAGGGAACGGAGATGGCTACACCTTC,CASTGNGDGYTF
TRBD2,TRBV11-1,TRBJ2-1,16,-,TGTGCCAGCAGCGTGGGACTAGCGGGGGGTAGGGATGAGCAGTTCTTC,CASSVGLAGGRDEQFF
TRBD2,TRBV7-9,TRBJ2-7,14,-,TGTGCCAGCAGCTTAGCGGGGGGGTCCTACGAGCAGTACTTC,CASSLAGGSYEQYF
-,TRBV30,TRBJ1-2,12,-,TGTGCCTGGAGTAGGACTGGGAGAGGCTACACCTTC,CAWSRTGRGYTF
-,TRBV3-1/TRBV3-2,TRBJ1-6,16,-,TGTGCCAGCAGCCGGACTGTAAGCTCCTATAATTCACCCCTCCACTTT,CASSRTVSSYNSPLHF
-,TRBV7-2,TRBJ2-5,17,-,TGTGCCAGCCGTGATTCGGGGAGGGTCAGGGGCCAAGAGACCCAGTACTTC,CASRDSGRVRGQETQYF